The rows below give T cell receptor beta chains drawn from one sample of a study of blood T cell repertoires in COVID-19. Only in-frame clones appear in the TCRdb table, and some are missing; sequencing was by immunoSEQ multiplex PCR. The table lists approximately 210,000 clones, 75% to 85% of them singletons. Sequenced input: PBMCs or T cells enriched from blood (not recorded which). The receptors here all came from a man aged 30 to 39 with acute COVID-19. The CDR3 runs from the conserved cysteine through the conserved F or W. D genes are given only for firm matches. Some rows mark clone size as missing; the rest say once, few, many or name a class of expanded clone.

D gene: -; clone size: -; J gene: TRBJ2-5; V gene: TRBV28; CDR3 DNA: TGTGCCAGCAGTTTTGAGCGAGAGACCCAGTACTTC; CDR3 protein: CASSFERETQYF
D gene: -; clone size: few; J gene: TRBJ2-7; V gene: TRBV5-4; CDR3 DNA: TGTGCCAGCAGCTTGGAAGGTGGACTCTACGAGCAGTACTTC; CDR3 protein: CASSLEGGLYEQYF
D gene: -; clone size: -; J gene: TRBJ2-7; V gene: TRBV29-1; CDR3 DNA: TGCAGCGTTGTCGGGACAATGGACTACGAGCAGTACTTC; CDR3 protein: CSVVGTMDYEQYF
D gene: -; clone size: -; J gene: TRBJ1-2; V gene: TRBV27; CDR3 DNA: TGTGCCAGCAGTTTACAAAGGGCCTGGGGGCGCGATGGCTACACCTTC; CDR3 protein: CASSLQRAWGRDGYTF
D gene: TRBD1; clone size: -; J gene: TRBJ2-3; V gene: TRBV30; CDR3 DNA: TGTGCCTCGGACAGGGGGAACACAGATACGCAGTATTTT; CDR3 protein: CASDRGNTDTQYF
D gene: TRBD1; clone size: -; J gene: TRBJ1-1; V gene: TRBV3-1/TRBV3-2; CDR3 DNA: TGTGCCAGCAGCCAAGTGAGGACAGGGCCGCAAGCTTTCTTT; CDR3 protein: CASSQVRTGPQAFF
D gene: TRBD1; clone size: -; J gene: TRBJ1-6; V gene: TRBV30; CDR3 DNA: TGTGCCTGGAGTTGGACAGGGGTGCGTTCACCCCTCCACTTT; CDR3 protein: CAWSWTGVRSPLHF
D gene: TRBD1; clone size: few; J gene: TRBJ1-6; V gene: TRBV6-1; CDR3 DNA: TGTGCCAGCAGTGAATTTTGGGGAATCTGGACAGGCGGGGATAATTCACCCCTCCACTTT; CDR3 protein: CASSEFWGIWTGGDNSPLHF
D gene: TRBD1; clone size: -; J gene: TRBJ1-4; V gene: TRBV6-1; CDR3 DNA: TGTGCCAGCAGTGAAATGGGACAGGGTTATGAAAAACTGTTTTTT; CDR3 protein: CASSEMGQGYEKLFF
D gene: TRBD2; clone size: -; J gene: TRBJ2-3; V gene: TRBV11-2; CDR3 DNA: TGTGCCAGCAGCATAGGACTAGCGGGGGGGCTACGAACAGATACGCAGTATTTT; CDR3 protein: CASSIGLAGGLRTDTQYF
D gene: -; clone size: -; J gene: TRBJ1-5; V gene: TRBV5-5; CDR3 DNA: TGTGCCAGCAGTTTCCTTAATCAGCCCCAGCATTTT; CDR3 protein: CASSFLNQPQHF
D gene: -; clone size: -; J gene: TRBJ2-2; V gene: TRBV4-1; CDR3 DNA: TGCGCCAGCAGCCAAGGGCCGGGGAACACCGGGGAGCTGTTTTTT; CDR3 protein: CASSQGPGNTGELFF
D gene: TRBD1; clone size: -; J gene: TRBJ1-1; V gene: TRBV10-3; CDR3 DNA: TGTGCCATCAGTACGAAGACAGGGACGCAGACTGAAGCTTTCTTT; CDR3 protein: CAISTKTGTQTEAFF
D gene: TRBD2; clone size: -; J gene: TRBJ2-1; V gene: TRBV7-6; CDR3 DNA: TGTGCCAGCAGCTTAGTAGCGGGGAGCAATGAGCAGTTCTTC; CDR3 protein: CASSLVAGSNEQFF
D gene: -; clone size: few; J gene: TRBJ1-5; V gene: TRBV6-5; CDR3 DNA: TGTGCCAGCAGCCCCCGGGGAAATAGCAATCAGCCCCAGCATTTT; CDR3 protein: CASSPRGNSNQPQHF
D gene: TRBD1; clone size: medium-sized; J gene: TRBJ1-1; V gene: TRBV7-9; CDR3 DNA: TGTGCCAGCAGCTTAGATCCGGGACAGGGGAACACTGAAGCTTTCTTT; CDR3 protein: CASSLDPGQGNTEAFF
D gene: -; clone size: -; J gene: TRBJ2-1; V gene: TRBV5-1; CDR3 DNA: TGCGCCAGCAGCTTGACAGGGAACAATGAGCAGTTCTTC; CDR3 protein: CASSLTGNNEQFF
D gene: TRBD2; clone size: -; J gene: TRBJ2-7; V gene: TRBV20-1; CDR3 DNA: TGCAGTGCTAGTGATAGCGGGGGGTTCTACGAGCAGTACTTC; CDR3 protein: CSASDSGGFYEQYF
D gene: -; clone size: -; J gene: TRBJ1-1; V gene: TRBV27; CDR3 DNA: TGTGCCAGCAGTCCCTATACAGGGAGGGACACTGAAGCTTTCTTT; CDR3 protein: CASSPYTGRDTEAFF
D gene: TRBD1; clone size: -; J gene: TRBJ2-3; V gene: TRBV9; CDR3 DNA: TGTGCCAGCAGCGTCCTCCCAGGACAGGGTATAGCAGATACGCAGTATTTT; CDR3 protein: CASSVLPGQGIADTQYF
D gene: -; clone size: few; J gene: TRBJ1-3; V gene: TRBV29-1; CDR3 DNA: TGCAGCGTTGAAGTCGAGTTTAAGGGGTATTTT; CDR3 protein: CSVEVEFKGYF
D gene: TRBD1; clone size: -; J gene: TRBJ1-5; V gene: TRBV28; CDR3 DNA: TGTGCCAGCAGTTTATTCACAGGGGGAAATCAGCCCCAGCATTTT; CDR3 protein: CASSLFTGGNQPQHF
D gene: TRBD2; clone size: -; J gene: TRBJ2-2; V gene: TRBV19; CDR3 DNA: TGTGCCAGTAGTATACTAGCGGCCGACACCGGGGAGCTGTTTTTT; CDR3 protein: CASSILAADTGELFF
D gene: TRBD1; clone size: -; J gene: TRBJ1-4; V gene: TRBV5-5; CDR3 DNA: TGTGCCAGCAGCCCGGACAGGGGGCAGGGTGAAAAACTGTTTTTT; CDR3 protein: CASSPDRGQGEKLFF
D gene: -; clone size: -; J gene: TRBJ1-6; V gene: TRBV19; CDR3 DNA: TGTGCCAGTAGTATGTGGAGGGCGCCCCTCCACTTT; CDR3 protein: CASSMWRAPLHF
D gene: -; clone size: -; J gene: TRBJ2-3; V gene: TRBV5-1; CDR3 DNA: TGCGCCAGCAGCACGATGGACGGGGGTACGCAGTATTTT; CDR3 protein: CASSTMDGGTQYF
D gene: TRBD1; clone size: -; J gene: TRBJ2-1; V gene: TRBV11-1; CDR3 DNA: TGTGCCAGCAGGCCTTCGACAGGGGGCCCCGATGAGCAGTTCTTC; CDR3 protein: CASRPSTGGPDEQFF
D gene: -; clone size: -; J gene: TRBJ2-2; V gene: TRBV2; CDR3 DNA: TGTGCCAGCAGTGAAGACAGAACCGGGGAGCTGTTTTTT; CDR3 protein: CASSEDRTGELFF
D gene: -; clone size: -; J gene: TRBJ1-1; V gene: TRBV15; CDR3 DNA: TGTGCCACCAGCAGAGATCTGCAGGGGACGAACACTGAAGCTTTCTTT; CDR3 protein: CATSRDLQGTNTEAFF
D gene: TRBD1; clone size: -; J gene: TRBJ1-5; V gene: TRBV27; CDR3 DNA: TGTGCCAGCAGGAAACAGGGGAGCAATCAGCCCCAGCATTTT; CDR3 protein: CASRKQGSNQPQHF
D gene: TRBD2; clone size: -; J gene: TRBJ2-2; V gene: TRBV6-4; CDR3 DNA: TGTGCCAGCAGTGACTCATTAGGACTAGCGGGGGTTCCCACCGGGGAGCTGTTTTTT; CDR3 protein: CASSDSLGLAGVPTGELFF
D gene: -; clone size: -; J gene: TRBJ1-1; V gene: TRBV2; CDR3 DNA: TGTGCCAGCAGTGAGGAAGGGAGAAACACTGAAGCTTTCTTT; CDR3 protein: CASSEEGRNTEAFF
D gene: -; clone size: -; J gene: TRBJ1-1; V gene: TRBV2; CDR3 DNA: TGTGCCAGCAGGGCTGACATGAACACTGAAGCTTTCTTT; CDR3 protein: CASRADMNTEAFF
D gene: -; clone size: -; J gene: TRBJ2-3; V gene: TRBV5-1; CDR3 DNA: TGCGCCAGCAGCTTGGATCTCCTCACAGATACGCAGTATTTT; CDR3 protein: CASSLDLLTDTQYF